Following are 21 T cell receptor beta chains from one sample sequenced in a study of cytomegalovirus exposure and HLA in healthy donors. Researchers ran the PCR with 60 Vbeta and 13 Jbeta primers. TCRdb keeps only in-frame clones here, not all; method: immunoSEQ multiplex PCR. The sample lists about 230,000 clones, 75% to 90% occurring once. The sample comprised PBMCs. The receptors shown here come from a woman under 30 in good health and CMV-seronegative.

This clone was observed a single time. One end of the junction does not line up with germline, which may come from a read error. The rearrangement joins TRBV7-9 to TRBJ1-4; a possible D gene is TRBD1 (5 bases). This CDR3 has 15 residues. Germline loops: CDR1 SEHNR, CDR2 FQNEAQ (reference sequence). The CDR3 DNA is TGTTCCAGCAGCCCAAGTGGGGGGTTATTTGAAAAACTGTTTTTT. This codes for CSSSPSGGLFEKLFF. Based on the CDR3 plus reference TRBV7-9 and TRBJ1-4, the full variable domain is DTGVSQNPRHKITKRGQNVTFRCDPISEHNRLYWYRQTLGQGPEFLTYFQNEAQLEKSRLLSDRFSAERPKGSFSTLEIQRTEQGDSAMYLCSSSPSGGLFEKLFFGSGTQLSVL.

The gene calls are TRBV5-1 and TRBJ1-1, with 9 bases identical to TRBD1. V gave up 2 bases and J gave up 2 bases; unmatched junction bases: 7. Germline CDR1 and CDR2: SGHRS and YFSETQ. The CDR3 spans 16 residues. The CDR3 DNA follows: TGCGCCAGCAGCTTTTTAAGACAGGGGGGTAACACTGAAGCTTTCTTT. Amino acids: CASSFLRQGGNTEAFF.

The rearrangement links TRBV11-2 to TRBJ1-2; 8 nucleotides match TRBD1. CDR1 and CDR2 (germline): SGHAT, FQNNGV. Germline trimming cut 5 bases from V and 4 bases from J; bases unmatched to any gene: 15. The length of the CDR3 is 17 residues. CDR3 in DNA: TGTGCCAGCAGCACCGTGACCCATATCACAGGGGGCTATGGCTACACCTTC. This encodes CASSTVTHITGGYGYTF.

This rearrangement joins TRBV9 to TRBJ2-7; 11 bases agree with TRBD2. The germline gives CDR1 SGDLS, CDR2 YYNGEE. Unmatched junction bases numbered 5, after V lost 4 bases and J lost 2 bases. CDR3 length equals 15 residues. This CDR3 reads CASSQGTSGTYEQYF. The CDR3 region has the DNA TGTGCCAGCAGCCAGGGGACTAGCGGAACCTACGAGCAGTACTTC.

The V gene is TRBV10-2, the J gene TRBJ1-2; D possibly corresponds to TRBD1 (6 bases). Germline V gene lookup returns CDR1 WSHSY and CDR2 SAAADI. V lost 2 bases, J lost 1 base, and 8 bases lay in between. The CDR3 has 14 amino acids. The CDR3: CASSEGQYNYGYTF. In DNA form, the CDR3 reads TGCGCCAGCAGTGAGGGACAGTATAACTATGGCTACACCTTC.

In DNA, the CDR3 is TGTGCCAGTACGCCAGGGTTTTATGGCAATCAGCCCCAGCATTTT. Translating gives CASTPGFYGNQPQHF. This sequence joins TRBV19 and TRBJ1-5; D is perhaps TRBD1 (5 bases). CDR3 length equals 15 residues. CDR1 is LNHDA, CDR2 SQIVND, per germline (reference sequence). V lost 7 bases and J lost 2, with 15 bases in between.

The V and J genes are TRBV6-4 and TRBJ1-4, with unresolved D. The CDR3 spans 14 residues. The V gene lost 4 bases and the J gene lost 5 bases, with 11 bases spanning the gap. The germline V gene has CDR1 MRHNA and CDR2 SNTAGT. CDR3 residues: CASSATESNEKLFF. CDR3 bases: TGTGCCAGCAGTGCTACGGAGTCCAATGAAAAACTGTTTTTT.

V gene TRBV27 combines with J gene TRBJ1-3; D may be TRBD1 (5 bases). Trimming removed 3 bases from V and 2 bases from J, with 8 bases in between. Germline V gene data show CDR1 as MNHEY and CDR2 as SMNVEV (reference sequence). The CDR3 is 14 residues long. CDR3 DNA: TGTGCCAGCAGTTTGGGGGGACCTGGAAACACCATATATTTT. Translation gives CASSLGGPGNTIYF.

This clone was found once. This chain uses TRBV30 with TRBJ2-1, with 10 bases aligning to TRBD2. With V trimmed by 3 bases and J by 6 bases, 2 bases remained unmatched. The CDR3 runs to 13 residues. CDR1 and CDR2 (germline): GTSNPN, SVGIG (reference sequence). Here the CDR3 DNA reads TGTGCCTGGAGACTAGCGGGATTCAATGAGCAGTTCTTC. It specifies CAWRLAGFNEQFF.

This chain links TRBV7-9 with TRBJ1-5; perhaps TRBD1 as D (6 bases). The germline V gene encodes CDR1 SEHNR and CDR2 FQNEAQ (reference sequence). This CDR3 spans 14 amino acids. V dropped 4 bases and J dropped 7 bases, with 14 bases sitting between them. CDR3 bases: TGTGCCAGCAGCTCACAGGGAAGGGGGCAGCCCCAGCATTTT. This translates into CASSSQGRGQPQHF.

The CDR3 spells CASSYSGTESPLHF. In DNA, the CDR3 is TGTGCCAGCAGTTACAGTGGGACAGAATCACCCCTCCACTTT. V and J are TRBV6-5 and TRBJ1-6; TRBD1 matches 7 bases. CDR3 size: 14 residues. V shed 2 bases, J shed 10 bases, and the junction held 5 bases outside the gene matches. Per germline, CDR1 MNHEY and CDR2 SVGAGI.

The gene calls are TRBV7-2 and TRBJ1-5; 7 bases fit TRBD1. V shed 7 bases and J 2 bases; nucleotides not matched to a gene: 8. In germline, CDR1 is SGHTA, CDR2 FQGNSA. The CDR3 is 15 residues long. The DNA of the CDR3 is TGTGCCAGCACCCTGGCCGGGACAGGCAATCAGCCCCAGCATTTT. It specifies CASTLAGTGNQPQHF.

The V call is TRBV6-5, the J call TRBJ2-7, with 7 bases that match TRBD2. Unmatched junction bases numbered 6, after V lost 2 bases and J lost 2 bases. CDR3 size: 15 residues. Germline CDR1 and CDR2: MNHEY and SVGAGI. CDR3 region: CASSYVGGSPYEQYF. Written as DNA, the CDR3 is TGTGCCAGCAGTTACGTTGGCGGGAGCCCCTACGAGCAGTACTTC.

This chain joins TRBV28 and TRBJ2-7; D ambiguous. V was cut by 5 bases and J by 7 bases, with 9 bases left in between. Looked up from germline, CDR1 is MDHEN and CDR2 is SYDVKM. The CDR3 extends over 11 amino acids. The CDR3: CASSTQREQYF. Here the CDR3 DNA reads TGTGCCAGCAGTACCCAGAGGGAGCAGTACTTC.

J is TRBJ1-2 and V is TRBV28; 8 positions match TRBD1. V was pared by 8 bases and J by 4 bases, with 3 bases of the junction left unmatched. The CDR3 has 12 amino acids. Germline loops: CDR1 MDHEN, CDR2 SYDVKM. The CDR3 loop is CASQGQVYGYTF. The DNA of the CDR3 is TGTGCCAGCCAGGGACAGGTCTATGGCTACACCTTC.

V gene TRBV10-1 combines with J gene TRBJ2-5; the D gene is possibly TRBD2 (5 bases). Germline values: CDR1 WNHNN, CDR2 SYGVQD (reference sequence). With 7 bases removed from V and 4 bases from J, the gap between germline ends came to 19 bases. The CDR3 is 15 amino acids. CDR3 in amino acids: CASIVYVYEGETQYF. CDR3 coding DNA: TGCGCCAGCATTGTCTACGTCTACGAGGGAGAGACCCAGTACTTC.

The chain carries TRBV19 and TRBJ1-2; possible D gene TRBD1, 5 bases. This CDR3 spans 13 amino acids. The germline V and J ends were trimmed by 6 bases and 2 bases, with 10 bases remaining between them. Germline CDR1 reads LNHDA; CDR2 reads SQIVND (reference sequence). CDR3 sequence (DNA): TGTGCCAGTAGGGGGGGGTCGAACTATGGCTACACCTTC. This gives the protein CASRGGSNYGYTF.

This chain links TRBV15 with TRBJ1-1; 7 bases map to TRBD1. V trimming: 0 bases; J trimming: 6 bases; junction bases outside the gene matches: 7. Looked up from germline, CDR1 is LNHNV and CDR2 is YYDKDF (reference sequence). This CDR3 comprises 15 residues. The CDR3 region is CATSRDRAGGAEAFF. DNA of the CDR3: TGTGCCACCAGCAGAGATAGGGCAGGGGGTGCTGAAGCTTTCTTT.

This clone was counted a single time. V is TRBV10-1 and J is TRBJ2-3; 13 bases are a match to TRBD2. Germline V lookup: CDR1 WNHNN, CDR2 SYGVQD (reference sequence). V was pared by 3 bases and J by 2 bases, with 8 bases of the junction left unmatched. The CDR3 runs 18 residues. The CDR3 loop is CASSESRTSGGPTDTQYF. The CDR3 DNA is TGCGCCAGCAGTGAATCCCGGACTAGCGGGGGCCCCACAGATACGCAGTATTTT.

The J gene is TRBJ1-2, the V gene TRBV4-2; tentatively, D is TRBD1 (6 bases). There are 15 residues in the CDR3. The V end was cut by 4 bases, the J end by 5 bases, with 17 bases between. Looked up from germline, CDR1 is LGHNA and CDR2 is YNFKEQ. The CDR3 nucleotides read TGTGCCAGCAGCCCAAACGACAGGTTGGGGTATGGCTACACCTTC. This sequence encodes CASSPNDRLGYGYTF.

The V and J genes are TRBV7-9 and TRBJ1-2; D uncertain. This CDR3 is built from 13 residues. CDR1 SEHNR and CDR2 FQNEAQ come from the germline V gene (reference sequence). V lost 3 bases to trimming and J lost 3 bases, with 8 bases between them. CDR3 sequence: CASSFEAYYGYTF. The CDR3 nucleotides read TGTGCCAGCAGCTTTGAAGCGTACTATGGCTACACCTTC.